These T cell receptor beta chains were read from a single sample in a study of T cell repertoires in cytomegalovirus infection. Their target antigens are unknown. MiXCR, applied by TCRdb to the reads, yields one record per CDR3 protein. The sample lists 450,000 to 600,000 distinct CDR3 sequences; roughly a third were seen once. The source was cultured PBMCs, collected from culture after CMV antigen stimulation. The receptors stem from a human donor in good health (CMV status not recorded). Some clones in this sample may be carry-over from other donors' samples. The CDR3 runs from the conserved cysteine through the conserved F or W. D genes are given only for firm matches. Expanded clones are given a class, and other clones once, few, many or no size at all.

>TRBJ1-2|NA|NA|TRBV20-1
CSARTSLNYGYTF
TGCAGTGCTAGAACCAGTCTCAACTATGGCTACACCTTC
>TRBJ1-3|few|NA|TRBV12-3/TRBV12-4
CASSWSLSGNTIYF
TGTGCCAGCAGCTGGTCCCTATCTGGAAACACCATATATTTT
>TRBJ2-3|NA|TRBD2|TRBV2
CASSRTSGSQYF
TGTGCCAGCAGCCGGACTAGCGGGTCGCAGTATTTT
>TRBJ2-5|NA|TRBD1|TRBV27
CASRDPQGWQTQYF
TGTGCCAGCAGGGATCCACAGGGGTGGCAGACCCAGTACTTC
>TRBJ2-7|NA|TRBD2|TRBV7-2
CASSFDASGPFYEQYF
TGTGCCAGCAGCTTCGACGCTAGCGGACCGTTCTACGAGCAGTACTTC
>TRBJ1-1|many|NA|TRBV7-2
CASSSLVRVGTEAFF
TGTGCCAGCAGCTCGCTAGTGAGGGTGGGCACTGAAGCTTTCTTT
>TRBJ2-3|NA|NA|TRBV20-1
CSAHNDPTDTQYF
TGCAGTGCCCATAACGACCCCACAGATACGCAGTATTTT
>TRBJ2-7|NA|TRBD2|TRBV7-2
CASSLWGGLADEQYF
TGTGCCAGCAGCTTATGGGGGGGACTAGCGGACGAGCAGTACTTC
>TRBJ2-5|few|NA|TRBV7-2
CASSRQGGGSSGETQYF
TGTGCCAGCAGCCGTCAGGGGGGAGGTTCTTCAGGAGAGACCCAGTACTTC
>TRBJ2-1|few|NA|TRBV7-2
CASSLASQAFNEQFF
TGTGCCAGCAGCTTAGCGAGCCAGGCTTTCAATGAGCAGTTCTTC
>TRBJ2-1|NA|NA|TRBV12-3/TRBV12-4
CASLGGGDEQFF
TGTGCCAGCCTTGGGGGTGGGGATGAGCAGTTCTTC
>TRBJ1-3|NA|NA|TRBV7-2
CASSLEGAHSGNTIYF
TGTGCCAGCAGCCTAGAAGGGGCCCACTCTGGAAACACCATATATTTT
>TRBJ1-5|NA|NA|TRBV19
CASSLQQVQFMNNQPQHF
TGTGCCAGTAGTCTACAGCAGGTACAGTTTATGAACAATCAGCCCCAGCATTTT
>TRBJ1-1|few|NA|TRBV6-2/TRBV6-3
CASSYSAKNTEAFF
TGTGCCAGCAGTTACTCTGCCAAGAACACTGAAGCTTTCTTT
>TRBJ2-2|NA|NA|TRBV24-1
CATSDRGGIGELFF
TGTGCCACCAGTGACAGGGGTGGTATCGGGGAGCTGTTTTTT
>TRBJ2-7|few|NA|TRBV9
CASSPGQTLYEQYF
TGTGCCAGCAGCCCCGGACAGACACTCTACGAGCAGTACTTC
>TRBJ2-3|few|NA|TRBV6-6
CASRTGFSDTQYF
TGTGCCAGTCGGACGGGGTTCTCAGATACGCAGTATTTT
>TRBJ2-3|many|TRBD2|TRBV7-2
CASRVLAGNRDTQYF
TGTGCCAGCAGAGTCCTAGCGGGAAACAGAGATACGCAGTATTTT
>TRBJ2-1|NA|TRBD1|TRBV7-6
CASSPGQGAGNEQFF
TGTGCCAGCAGCCCGGGACAGGGGGCTGGAAATGAGCAGTTCTTC
>TRBJ1-2|NA|TRBD1|TRBV7-2
CASSLGGGTGANYGYTF
TGTGCCAGCAGCTTAGGGGGGGGGACAGGGGCGAACTATGGCTACACCTTC
>TRBJ1-2|NA|NA|TRBV2
CASSQTDSGGYTF
TGTGCCAGCAGTCAAACCGACAGCGGGGGCTACACCTTC
>TRBJ2-5|NA|NA|TRBV19
CASGNGGGWETQYF
TGTGCCAGTGGGAACGGAGGGGGCTGGGAGACCCAGTACTTC
>TRBJ2-5|NA|NA|TRBV7-9
CASSLRRDPLRETQYF
TGTGCCAGCAGCTTACGCCGGGACCCCTTAAGAGAGACCCAGTACTTC
>TRBJ1-1|NA|TRBD1|TRBV20-1
CSARDPGTGVNTEAFF
TGCAGTGCTAGAGATCCCGGGACAGGAGTGAACACTGAAGCTTTCTTT
>TRBJ2-2|few|TRBD2|TRBV20-1
CSAPSGGTGELFF
TGCAGTGCCCCCTCGGGGGGCACCGGGGAGCTGTTTTTT
>TRBJ1-1|NA|NA|TRBV20-1
CSARAPQGFTEAFF
TGCAGTGCTAGAGCTCCTCAGGGTTTCACTGAAGCTTTCTTT
>TRBJ2-1|once|NA|TRBV7-3
CASSTRQENYNEQLF
TGTGCCAGCAGCACACGACAGGAGAACTACAATGAGCAGCTCTTC
>TRBJ2-1|few|NA|TRBV11-2
CASSLLISGLSYNEQFF
TGTGCCAGCAGCTTACTAATAAGCGGTCTCTCCTACAATGAGCAGTTCTTC
>TRBJ2-3|NA|TRBD2|TRBV14
CASSQDSTSGSKDTQYF
TGTGCCAGCAGCCAAGATAGTACTAGCGGGAGTAAAGATACGCAGTATTTT
>TRBJ1-4|NA|NA|TRBV19
CASSIVGSTRRVFF
TGTGCCAGTAGTATAGTGGGAAGTACCAGAAGGGTGTTTTTT
>TRBJ2-2|NA|NA|TRBV5-1
CASSRSASNTGELFF
TGCGCCAGCAGCCGATCGGCATCGAACACCGGGGAGCTGTTTTTT
>TRBJ2-7|NA|TRBD1|TRBV5-6
CASSLTGTVYEQYF
TGTGCCAGCAGCCTGACAGGGACGGTCTACGAGCAGTACTTC
>TRBJ2-5|NA|NA|TRBV29-1
CSVGRAQETQYF
TGCAGCGTCGGCAGGGCCCAAGAGACCCAGTACTTC
>TRBJ2-3|NA|NA|TRBV5-6
CASSLIGSGSGDTQYF
TGTGCCAGCAGCTTAATTGGAAGCGGGTCTGGTGATACGCAGTATTTT
>TRBJ2-7|few|NA|TRBV18
CASSPLRDEWEQYF
TGTGCCAGCTCACCTTTGAGGGATGAATGGGAGCAGTACTTC
>TRBJ1-1|NA|NA|TRBV6-2/TRBV6-3
CASSHPLGGTEAFF
TGTGCCAGCAGCCACCCCCTTGGTGGGACTGAAGCTTTCTTT
>TRBJ1-4|many|TRBD1|TRBV12-3/TRBV12-4
CASRQGANEKLFF
TGTGCCAGCAGACAGGGGGCTAATGAAAAACTGTTTTTT
>TRBJ2-1|NA|TRBD1|TRBV11-2
CASSLGTGVPKEQFF
TGTGCCAGCAGCTTAGGGACAGGGGTCCCCAAGGAGCAGTTCTTC
>TRBJ1-2|few|NA|TRBV28
CASSSRRGHYGYTF
TGTGCCAGCAGTTCACGACGGGGGCACTATGGCTACACCTTC